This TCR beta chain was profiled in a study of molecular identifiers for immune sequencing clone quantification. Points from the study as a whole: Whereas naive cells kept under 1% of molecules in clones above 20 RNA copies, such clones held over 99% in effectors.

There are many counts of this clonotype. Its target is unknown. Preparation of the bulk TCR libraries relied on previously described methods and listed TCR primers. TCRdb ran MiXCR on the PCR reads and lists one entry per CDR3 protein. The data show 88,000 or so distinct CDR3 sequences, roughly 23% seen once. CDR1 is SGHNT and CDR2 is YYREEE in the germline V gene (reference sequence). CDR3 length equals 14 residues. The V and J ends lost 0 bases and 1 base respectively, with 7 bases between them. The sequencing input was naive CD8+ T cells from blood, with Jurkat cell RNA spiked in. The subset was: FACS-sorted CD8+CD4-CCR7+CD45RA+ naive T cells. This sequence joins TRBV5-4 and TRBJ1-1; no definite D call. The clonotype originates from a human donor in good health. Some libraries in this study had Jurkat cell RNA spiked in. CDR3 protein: CASSLEQQNTEAFF. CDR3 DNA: TGTGCCAGCAGCTTGGAGCAGCAGAACACTGAAGCTTTCTTT.